Presented here are 6 T cell receptor beta chains from one specimen sequenced in a study of CDR3 diversity in severe acne (dated by TCRdb to the late 2010s). Libraries were built with PCR. Sequenced using an Illumina HiSeq 2000. TCRdb trimmed public reads at Q25 via fastp, called clones via MiXCR and kept in-frame beta chains. Entries are consolidated by CDR3 protein sequence, retaining the most common genes and DNA. For this sample there are almost 85,000 distinct CDR3 sequences; approximately 51% appear just once. 14% of the sample goes to the ten largest clones. Sequenced: blood. These TCRs come from a male donor in good health, without acne.

This chain uses TRBV10-3 with TRBJ1-1; D is uncertain. Germline V gene sequence: CDR1 ENHRY, CDR2 SYGVKD. There are 14 residues in the CDR3. V was pared by 3 bases and J by 0 bases, with 8 bases between. The CDR3 loop reads CAISERVVNTEAFF. The CDR3 region has the DNA TGTGCCATCAGTGAACGGGTAGTGAACACTGAAGCTTTCTTT.

The V gene is TRBV24-1, the J gene TRBJ2-4; 8 nucleotides agree with TRBD1. Germline V gives CDR1 KGHDR, CDR2 SFDVKD. V lost 4 bases, J lost 8 bases, and 9 bases stayed unmatched. The CDR3 is 15 residues long. Here the CDR3 reads CATSDPRTGSDIQYF. The CDR3 DNA sequence: TGTGCCACCAGTGACCCCCGGACAGGGTCGGACATTCAGTACTTC.

This clonotype was counted a single time. CDR3 sequence: CASSLGLISYEQYF. Here the CDR3 DNA reads TGTGCCAGCAGCTTGGGACTGATATCCTACGAGCAGTACTTC. V and J are TRBV5-4 and TRBJ2-7; D gene uncertain. Trimming pared 0 bases from V and 1 base from J, leaving 8 bases between. Germline CDR1 and CDR2: SGHNT and YYREEE (reference sequence). This CDR3 has 14 amino acids.

This chain uses TRBV6-4 with TRBJ1-1; possible D gene TRBD1, 5 bases. V lost 0 bases to trimming and J lost 5 bases, with 13 bases between them. The CDR3 length is 15 residues. Per the germline V gene, CDR1 is MRHNA and CDR2 is SNTAGT. The CDR3 nucleotides are TGTGCCAGCAGTGACTCGCAAGGGGAGTGGACTGAAGCTTTCTTT. It is translated as CASSDSQGEWTEAFF.

The J gene is TRBJ1-5, the V gene TRBV2, with D perhaps matching TRBD1 (6 bases). This CDR3 spans 15 amino acids. CDR1 and CDR2 from the germline V gene are SNHLY and FYNNEI. The germline V and J ends were trimmed by 2 bases and 1 base, with 9 bases remaining between them. CDR3 amino acids: CASSEHQGSNQPQHF. Here the CDR3 DNA reads TGTGCCAGCAGTGAACATCAGGGGAGCAATCAGCCCCAGCATTTT.

The J gene is TRBJ2-5, the V gene TRBV20-1, with TRBD2 matching 12 bases. Germline V gives CDR1 DFQATT, CDR2 SNEGSKA (reference sequence). V lost 2 bases, J lost 4 bases, and 8 bases stayed unmatched. This CDR3 has 16 residues. For the CDR3, the DNA is TGCAGTGCTAGATTTCCTAGCGGGGGGGCCGGAGAGACCCAGTACTTC. Protein sequence: CSARFPSGGAGETQYF.